A selection of T cell receptor beta chains follows, all from one sample in a study of shared clonotypes between healthy human individuals. Repertoires were generated with immunoSEQ multiplex PCR, while TCRdb's copy carries only in-frame clones and drops some. The data show some 1,900,000 clones, approximately 95% seen once. The sequencing sample was made of naive CD8+ T cells sorted from blood. Every receptor here comes from a man younger than 35 in good health. The CDR3 runs from the conserved cysteine through the conserved F or W. A D gene is named only where the DNA matches it firmly. Clone sizes are given selectively: once, few, many, or a class where the clone is expanded.

v_call	d_call	j_call	cdr3_length	clone_size	cdr3_aa	cdr3_nt
TRBV12-5	TRBD2	TRBJ2-5	16	.	CASGSIAGGPRETQYF	TGTGCTAGTGGTTCAATAGCGGGAGGGCCTCGAGAGACCCAGTACTTC
TRBV27	.	TRBJ2-7	13	.	CASSLGPIDEQYF	TGTGCCAGCAGTTTGGGACCCATAGACGAGCAGTACTTC
TRBV6-5	.	TRBJ2-1	12	.	CASSTTGDEQFF	TGTGCCAGCAGCACGACAGGCGATGAGCAGTTCTTC
TRBV30	.	TRBJ2-2	11	.	CAWGGNGELFF	TGTGCCTGGGGCGGCAACGGGGAGCTGTTTTTT
TRBV14	.	TRBJ1-1	16	.	CASSQALTGWDTEAFF	TGTGCCAGCAGCCAAGCCCTAACAGGGTGGGACACTGAAGCTTTCTTT
TRBV2	.	TRBJ2-1	13	once	CASRGPSYNEQFF	TGTGCCAGCAGAGGGCCCTCCTACAATGAGCAGTTCTTC
TRBV7-9	.	TRBJ1-1	16	.	CASSLPRSSMNTEAFF	TGTGCCAGCAGCTTACCCAGAAGTTCTATGAACACTGAAGCTTTCTTT
TRBV28	.	TRBJ2-7	16	.	CASTPAVRFYSYEQYF	TGTGCCAGCACCCCCGCAGTCCGATTTTATTCCTACGAGCAGTACTTC
TRBV27	.	TRBJ1-1	14	.	CASSLFPANTEAFF	TGTGCCAGCAGTTTATTTCCGGCGAACACTGAAGCTTTCTTT
TRBV7-9	.	TRBJ1-3	14	once	CASSPPVHGNTIYF	TGTGCCAGCAGTCCCCCAGTTCATGGAAACACCATATATTTT
TRBV27	TRBD1	TRBJ2-3	18	.	CASSFGPGTGMSTDTQYF	TGTGCCAGCAGTTTTGGTCCCGGGACAGGAATGAGCACAGATACGCAGTATTTT
TRBV7-2	.	TRBJ2-7	14	.	CASSLDRRAYEQYF	TGTGCCAGCAGCTTAGACCGGAGGGCCTACGAGCAGTACTTC
TRBV5-8	.	TRBJ1-6	15	.	CASSSPPWGGSPLHF	TGTGCCAGCAGCTCGCCCCCATGGGGGGGATCACCCCTCCACTTT
TRBV9	TRBD2	TRBJ2-7	17	.	CASSVDVSGKDSYEQYF	TGTGCCAGCAGCGTAGACGTTAGCGGGAAGGACTCCTACGAGCAGTACTTC
TRBV27	.	TRBJ1-1	14	.	CASSLSVAGEEAFF	TGTGCCAGCAGTTTATCAGTAGCAGGGGAGGAAGCTTTCTTT